The rows below give T cell receptor beta chains drawn from one sample of a study of T cell responses to AZD1222 COVID-19 vaccine. This table comes from immunoSEQ multiplex PCR, and its TCRdb copy is limited to in-frame clones, with some not included. This table has 130,000 to 150,000 clones, over 85% appearing once. The sequencing here drew on peripheral blood, taken 28 days after the second AZD1222 dose. The receptors here all came from an adult who received the AZD1222 COVID-19 vaccine. The CDR3 runs from the conserved cysteine through the conserved F or W. D genes are given only for firm matches. The listing skips clone size in some rows; elsewhere it reads once, few, many or a size class.

j_gene,d_gene,abundance,v_gene,CDR3nt,CDR3aa
TRBJ1-2,NA,NA,TRBV27,TGTGCCAGCGGGGGTTTAATGGACTATGGCTACACCTTC,CASGGLMDYGYTF
TRBJ1-2,NA,NA,TRBV16,TGTGCCAGCAGCCAAGGGGACGGAGTCTATGGCTACACCTTC,CASSQGDGVYGYTF
TRBJ1-6,NA,NA,TRBV6-5,TGTGCCAGCGTTGATCTGAGATCACCCCTCCACTTT,CASVDLRSPLHF
TRBJ2-7,TRBD2,NA,TRBV7-9,TGTGCCAGCAGTCTAGCGGGAGTAGCCTACGAGCAGTACTTC,CASSLAGVAYEQYF
TRBJ2-3,NA,NA,TRBV5-1,TGCGCCAGCAGCTTAGCTCGGAGTTGGGCAGATACGCAGTATTTT,CASSLARSWADTQYF
TRBJ1-4,NA,NA,TRBV6-6,TGTGCCAGCAAATTGGCGACTAATGAAAAACTGTTTTTT,CASKLATNEKLFF
TRBJ1-6,NA,NA,TRBV24-1,TGTGCCACTCCGGGGGCCTATAATTCACCCCTCCACTTT,CATPGAYNSPLHF
TRBJ1-6,NA,NA,TRBV18,TGTGCCAGCTCACCCGGCAGGGGTCGGTTACCCCTCCACTTT,CASSPGRGRLPLHF
TRBJ2-7,NA,NA,TRBV29-1,TGCAGCGTTTTATCCCAGGGGAGAGACGAGCAGTACTTC,CSVLSQGRDEQYF
TRBJ1-5,NA,NA,TRBV2,TGTGCCAGCAGGGCTACAAGATCAGGGGATAGCAATCAGCCCCAGCATTTT,CASRATRSGDSNQPQHF
TRBJ1-5,NA,NA,TRBV4-3,TGCGCCAGCAGCCAAGATCGCGCTGAGCCCCAGCATTTT,CASSQDRAEPQHF
TRBJ2-7,TRBD1,NA,TRBV5-4,TGTGCCAGCAGCTCAAGAACAGGGGTCTCCTACGAGCAGTACTTC,CASSSRTGVSYEQYF
TRBJ2-5,TRBD2,NA,TRBV7-2,TGTGCCAGCAGCTTATACGGGAGGGCGGGAGAGACCCAGTACTTC,CASSLYGRAGETQYF
TRBJ1-3,NA,NA,TRBV9,TGTGCCAGCGGTAACACTGGAAACACCATATATTTT,CASGNTGNTIYF
TRBJ2-1,NA,once,TRBV6-2/TRBV6-3,TGTGCCAGCAGTTCCGGAATCTACAATGAGCAGTTCTTC,CASSSGIYNEQFF
TRBJ2-3,TRBD1,NA,TRBV18,TGTGCCAGCTCACCGGGCCAGGGGGCGGGTACGCAGTATTTT,CASSPGQGAGTQYF
TRBJ2-2,NA,NA,TRBV9,TGTGCCAGCAGCGTAGCTGGGAGCCTTTACACCGGGGAGCTGTTTTTT,CASSVAGSLYTGELFF
TRBJ1-1,NA,NA,TRBV11-2,TGTGCCAGCAGCTTAGATGGGGACGGGCTAGAGGACGCTTTCTTT,CASSLDGDGLEDAFF
TRBJ1-1,NA,NA,TRBV7-2,TGTGCCAGCAGCCCCCAGGGTTCCCTGAACACTGAAGCTTTCTTT,CASSPQGSLNTEAFF
TRBJ1-4,NA,NA,TRBV19,TGTGCCAGTACCCCTAGGATAGGCCTAACTAATGAAAAACTGTTTTTT,CASTPRIGLTNEKLFF
TRBJ1-1,NA,NA,TRBV6-5,TGTGCCAGCAGTTACTTGGCAGGGGATTATGCTTTCTTT,CASSYLAGDYAFF
TRBJ1-2,NA,NA,TRBV5-1,TGCGCCAGCAGCCCTCCGACCGCTGTCGAAAGTGGCTACACCTTC,CASSPPTAVESGYTF
TRBJ1-4,TRBD1,NA,TRBV28,TGTGCCAGCAGTTTAGGGTCACAGGTCGGTCAACAGGGGGCCAGAGATAATGAAAAACTGTTTTTT,CASSLGSQVGQQGARDNEKLFF
TRBJ2-7,TRBD2,few,TRBV19,TGTGCCAGTAGTGGCCGACGGGGTAGCGGGAGGCCGTACGAGCAGTACTTC,CASSGRRGSGRPYEQYF